Presented here are 29 T cell receptor beta chains from one specimen sequenced in a study of blood T cell repertoires in COVID-19. Sequenced by immunoSEQ multiplex PCR; TCRdb stores in-frame clones only, minus some. The table lists about 100,000 clones, 85% of them singletons, with about 3.8% in the top ten. Sequencing was done on a sample of peripheral blood. The source is a man between 60 and 70 years old with acute or convalescent COVID-19.

V usage is TRBV5-1 and J usage is TRBJ2-3; D unresolved. CDR3 length: 12 residues. V was clipped by 5 bases and J by 7 bases, with 11 bases between them. Germline values: CDR1 SGHRS, CDR2 YFSETQ. CDR3 nucleotide sequence: TGCGCCAGCAGGCCGGAGATGAATACGCAGTATTTT. Protein: CASRPEMNTQYF.

The V gene is TRBV6-5, the J gene TRBJ1-5; 9 positions match TRBD1. V was clipped by 6 bases and J by 7 bases; unmatched bases: 4. Germline CDR1 MNHEY, CDR2 SVGAGI. This CDR3 is built from 13 residues. CDR3 sequence: CASRDRGEQPQHF. The DNA for the CDR3 is TGTGCCAGCAGAGACAGGGGGGAACAGCCCCAGCATTTT.

V is TRBV7-2 and J is TRBJ2-5; weak D call: TRBD1 (5 bases). V gave up 1 base and J gave up 7 bases, with 13 bases separating them. The CDR3 is 14 residues long. Per germline, CDR1 SGHTA and CDR2 FQGNSA. The CDR3 DNA reads as TGTGCCAGCAGCTTAGTGGGCCGGCAGGGGACCCAGTACTTC. It specifies CASSLVGRQGTQYF.

The sample holds a few counts of this clone. This chain links TRBV11-2 with TRBJ2-5; tentatively, D is TRBD2 (6 bases). The germline CDR1 and CDR2 sequences are SGHAT and FQNNGV. Trimming pared 2 bases from V and 2 bases from J, leaving 12 bases between. CDR3 length: 15 amino acids. As DNA, the CDR3 is TGTGCCAGCAGCTTATCGGCGGGGCGGCAAGAGACCCAGTACTTC. It encodes CASSLSAGRQETQYF.

The V gene is TRBV10-3, the J gene TRBJ2-1; 8 bases align to TRBD1. Germline V gives CDR1 ENHRY, CDR2 SYGVKD. This CDR3 region has 13 residues. Trimming removed 5 bases from V and 5 bases from J; junction bases left unmatched: 2. CDR3: CAISTGQDNEQFF. DNA for the CDR3: TGTGCCATCAGTACGGGACAGGACAATGAGCAGTTCTTC.

The chain links TRBV5-6 to TRBJ2-3, with TRBD2 matching 8 bases. Germline CDR1 SGHDT, CDR2 YYEEEE. With 4 bases clipped from V and 0 bases from J, the junction kept 7 bases outside the gene matches. The CDR3 runs 16 residues. The CDR3 sequence is CASSTTGTRSTDTQYF. The CDR3 DNA reads TGTGCCAGCAGCACGACCGGGACTAGAAGCACAGATACGCAGTATTTT.

CDR3 protein: CASSLRQGFTDTQYF. In nucleotides, the CDR3 is TGTGCCAGCAGCCTAAGACAGGGATTCACAGATACGCAGTATTTT. The chain has TRBV7-8 and TRBJ2-3; 7 nucleotides align to TRBD1. The CDR3 spans 15 residues. Germline CDR1 and CDR2: SGHVS and FQNEAQ. The V and J ends lost 5 bases and 2 bases, in that order; junction bases with no gene match: 7.

The V and J genes are TRBV29-1 and TRBJ1-1; a weak D match, TRBD1 (6 bases). V lost 3 bases and J 2 bases, leaving 13 bases between the germline ends. The CDR3 extends over 14 amino acids. In germline, CDR1 is SQVTM, CDR2 ANQGSEA. In nucleotides, the CDR3 is TGCAGCGTTGACCCCACAGGGATTAACACTGAAGCTTTCTTT. As protein: CSVDPTGINTEAFF.

The count of this clone is one. This chain uses TRBV6-5 with TRBJ1-1, with TRBD1 identical over 7 bases. The germline gives CDR1 MNHEY, CDR2 SVGAGI. The CDR3 totals 13 residues. Germline trimming cut 6 bases from V and 3 bases from J; bases unmatched to any gene: 4. The CDR3 DNA reads TGTGCCAGCAGATTAGACAGGGACACTGAAGCTTTCTTT. This sequence encodes CASRLDRDTEAFF.

The CDR3 DNA is TGTGCCAGCAGGACAGGGCTTGAAAAACTGTTTTTT. Translation gives CASRTGLEKLFF. This chain links TRBV28 with TRBJ1-4; 7 bases match TRBD1. This CDR3 has 12 residues. V gave up 6 bases and J gave up 7 bases; unmatched junction bases: 2. Germline V CDR1 and CDR2: MDHEN, SYDVKM. Full variable domain (remainder filled in from reference TRBV28 and TRBJ1-4): DVKVTQSSRYLVKRTGEKVFLECVQDMDHENMFWYRQDPGLGLRLIYFSYDVKMKEKGDIPEGYSVSREKKERFSLILESASTNQTSMYLCASRTGLEKLFFGSGTQLSVL.

The CDR3 DNA follows: TGTGCCAGCACCCGGGTTGCGGGCGTATTGAACACTGAAGCTTTCTTT. It specifies CASTRVAGVLNTEAFF. The chain joins TRBV4-2 to TRBJ1-1; D is ambiguous. The germline CDR1 and CDR2 sequences are LGHNA and YNFKEQ. The CDR3 has 16 amino acids. V was clipped by 7 bases and J by 0 bases, with 18 bases between them.

V and J are TRBV7-2 and TRBJ2-5; D gene ambiguous. With 5 bases removed from V and 6 bases from J, the gap between germline ends came to 13 bases. CDR3 size: 13 residues. The germline V gene encodes CDR1 SGHTA and CDR2 FQGNSA. The CDR3 DNA is TGTGCCAGCAGCACCCCCGCAGTACAGACCCAGTACTTC. As protein: CASSTPAVQTQYF.

CDR3 bases: TGCAGTGCCCCGGAGGGGGAGACCCAGTACTTC. It yields the protein CSAPEGETQYF. The chain joins TRBV20-1 to TRBJ2-5, with D possibly matching TRBD2 (6 bases). Trimming took off 6 bases at V and 5 bases at J, with 10 bases between the two ends. Germline lookup yields CDR1 DFQATT and CDR2 SNEGSKA (reference sequence). CDR3 length: 11 amino acids.

The chain recombines TRBV5-1 with TRBJ2-5; tentative D call: TRBD1 (7 bases). V was clipped by 0 bases and J by 3 bases, with 12 bases between them. Looked up from germline, CDR1 is SGHRS and CDR2 is YFSETQ. The CDR3 length is 15 residues. The CDR3 loop reads CASSLEGRGEETQYF. Here the CDR3 DNA reads TGCGCCAGCAGCTTGGAGGGCAGGGGGGAAGAGACCCAGTACTTC.

J is TRBJ1-6 and V is TRBV6-6, with D uncertain. The CDR3 runs to 14 residues. The germline CDR1 and CDR2 sequences are MNHNY and SVGAGI (reference sequence). Trimming took off 6 bases at V and 0 bases at J, with 6 bases between the two ends. The CDR3 DNA follows: TGTGCCAGCAGACGGAGCTCCTATAATTCACCCCTCCACTTT. The encoded protein is CASRRSSYNSPLHF.

V and J are TRBV12-5 and TRBJ2-5; maybe TRBD1 (6 bases). The CDR3 covers 14 residues. The ends were cut back, 4 bases at V and 0 bases at J, with 9 bases in the middle. Per the germline V gene, CDR1 is LGHNT and CDR2 is FRNRAP. CDR3 sequence (DNA): TGTGCTAGTGGTTCGGGGACATACCAAGAGACCCAGTACTTC. Encoded protein: CASGSGTYQETQYF.

The chain employs TRBV29-1 and TRBJ1-2, with D possibly being TRBD1 (5 bases). CDR1 is SQVTM and CDR2 is ANQGSEA in the germline V gene. This CDR3 is 12 amino acids long. CDR3 loop: CTTQGTDYGYTF. CDR3 nucleotide sequence: TGCACTACCCAGGGAACGGACTATGGCTACACCTTC.

This chain joins TRBV3-1 (or the pseudogene TRBV3-2) and TRBJ2-7; no definite D call. The germline V gene encodes CDR1 LGHDT and CDR2 YNNKEL (reference sequence). The V and J ends lost 2 bases and 0 bases respectively, with 8 bases between them. The CDR3 totals 14 residues. The CDR3 DNA is TGTGCCAGCAGCCAATCCTGGAGCTCCTACGAGCAGTACTTC. This translates into CASSQSWSSYEQYF.

The V call is TRBV4-3, the J call TRBJ2-1, with TRBD2 matching 11 bases. The J segment lost 0 bases and the V segment lost 2 bases, leaving 0 bases of the junction unmatched. Germline CDR1 reads LGHNA; CDR2 reads YSLEER. CDR3 length: 16 amino acids. Here the CDR3 reads CASSQLAGGSYNEQFF. The CDR3 bases are TGCGCCAGCAGCCAACTAGCGGGGGGCTCCTACAATGAGCAGTTCTTC.

DNA for the CDR3: TGCAGCGTTGCCGTATTTGCAGATACGCAGTATTTT. It encodes CSVAVFADTQYF. This rearrangement joins TRBV29-1 to TRBJ2-3; D ambiguous. V gave up 4 bases and J gave up 4 bases, with 9 bases separating them. The CDR3 contains 12 residues. The V gene's germline CDR1 is SQVTM and CDR2 ANQGSEA.

The chain links TRBV12-3 or TRBV12-4 to TRBJ2-7; 8 nucleotides align to TRBD2. The CDR3 length is 13 residues. The V gene end was trimmed by 3 bases and the J gene end by 6 bases; junction bases not matched to a gene: 4. The CDR3 DNA reads as TGTGCCAGCAGTTTGGGGCTAGCGGGCGAGCAGTACTTC. Residues: CASSLGLAGEQYF.

The chain uses TRBV28 and TRBJ2-7, with 8 bases aligning to TRBD2. V gave up 3 bases and J gave up 2 bases; unmatched junction bases: 3. The CDR3 contains 14 residues. Germline CDR1 is MDHEN and CDR2 is SYDVKM. The CDR3 spells CASSFIGGAYEQYF. Here the CDR3 DNA reads TGTGCCAGCAGTTTTATCGGGGGGGCCTACGAGCAGTACTTC.

V gene TRBV6-5 combines with J gene TRBJ1-2; D gene unclear. This CDR3 has 13 residues. Per the germline V gene, CDR1 is MNHEY and CDR2 is SVGAGI. With 2 bases removed from V and 4 bases from J, the gap between germline ends came to 8 bases. The CDR3 protein is CASSYLTSYGYTF. As DNA, the CDR3 is TGTGCCAGCAGTTACCTGACATCCTATGGCTACACCTTC.

The genes are TRBV11-3 and TRBJ2-3; 11 nucleotides align to TRBD2. The germline V gene encodes CDR1 SGHNT and CDR2 YENEEA. The CDR3 has 17 amino acids. V trimming: 4 bases; J trimming: 6 bases; junction bases outside the gene matches: 12. The CDR3 loop is CASSSEGTSGTGDTQYF. The CDR3 nucleotides read TGTGCCAGCAGCTCCGAGGGGACTAGCGGAACTGGGGATACGCAGTATTTT.

This clone was seen a handful of times. The chain joins TRBV5-1 to TRBJ2-2; D perhaps matches TRBD2 (6 bases). This CDR3 is 12 amino acids long. In germline, CDR1 is SGHRS, CDR2 YFSETQ. V lost 4 bases and J lost 7, with 8 bases in between. The CDR3 is CASSPGGGELFF. The CDR3, as DNA: TGCGCCAGCAGCCCCGGGGGCGGGGAGCTGTTTTTT.

The chain joins TRBV29-1 to TRBJ2-5; TRBD2 agrees at 12 bases. There are 17 residues in the CDR3. Germline CDR1 reads SQVTM; CDR2 reads ANQGSEA. V gave up 3 bases and J gave up 2 bases; unmatched junction bases: 10. The CDR3, as DNA: TGCAGCGTTGAGGTGCCCGGACTAGCGGGAAGACAAGAGACCCAGTACTTC. Its translation is CSVEVPGLAGRQETQYF.

Here the CDR3 DNA reads TGTGCCAGCAGCACCCGGACTACCGGGGATGAGCAGTTCTTC. Its translation: CASSTRTTGDEQFF. The chain couples TRBV9 to TRBJ2-1, with D maybe TRBD2 (6 bases). CDR3 length equals 14 residues. The germline V and J ends were trimmed by 4 bases and 8 bases, with 16 bases remaining between them. Germline lookup yields CDR1 SGDLS and CDR2 YYNGEE. Combining the CDR3 with reference TRBV9 and TRBJ2-1 gives the whole variable domain DSGVTQTPKHLITATGQRVTLRCSPRSGDLSVYWYQQSLDQGLQFLIQYYNGEERAKGNILERFSAQQFPDLHSELNLSSLELGDSALYFCASSTRTTGDEQFFGPGTRLTVL.

The gene calls are TRBV5-3 and TRBJ1-5; 8 nucleotides align to TRBD1. TRBV5-3 is marked as an open reading frame, function uncertain. With 4 bases clipped from V and 0 bases from J, the junction kept 6 bases outside the gene matches. The CDR3 totals 16 residues. The CDR3 coding sequence is TGTGCCAGAAGCGCCCGGACAGGGTATAGCAATCAGCCCCAGCATTTT. This sequence encodes CARSARTGYSNQPQHF.

The V and J genes are TRBV5-5 and TRBJ2-7; 8 bases align to TRBD1. Germline trimming cut 2 bases from V and 3 bases from J; bases unmatched to any gene: 4. Germline V lookup: CDR1 SGHKS, CDR2 YYEKEE (reference sequence). The CDR3 length is 14 residues. In DNA, the CDR3 is TGTGCCAGCAGCTTCTGGACAGGGAGCTACGAGCAGTACTTC. Protein sequence: CASSFWTGSYEQYF.